Following are 20 T cell receptor beta chains from one sample sequenced in a study of T cell responses to AZD1222 COVID-19 vaccine. Repertoires were generated with immunoSEQ multiplex PCR, while TCRdb's copy carries only in-frame clones and drops some. The sample has tens of thousands of clones, 75% to 95% seen once. Sequences were derived from peripheral blood, sampled 28 days after the second dose of the MenACWY control vaccine. Every receptor here comes from an adult who received the MenACWY meningococcal vaccine as a control.

V is TRBV2 and J is TRBJ2-3; the D gene could be TRBD1 or TRBD2 (6 bases each). The CDR3 extends over 15 amino acids. Germline V gene sequence: CDR1 SNHLY, CDR2 FYNNEI. The V gene lost 5 bases and the J gene lost 5 bases, with 17 bases spanning the gap. CDR3 sequence: CASSSPLAGQDTQYF. The DNA for the CDR3 is TGTGCCAGCAGTTCTCCCCTGGCGGGACAAGATACGCAGTATTTT.

The chain's CDR3 is CASSIRGFNEQYF. The DNA for the CDR3 is TGTGCCAGCAGTATCCGGGGGTTCAACGAGCAGTACTTC. The chain recombines TRBV6-5 with TRBJ2-7; weak D call: TRBD2 (6 bases). Germline CDR1 is MNHEY and CDR2 is SVGAGI. The CDR3 has 13 amino acids. Trimming took 5 bases from V and 5 from J, leaving 13 bases between them.

The chain uses TRBV12-3 or TRBV12-4 and TRBJ2-1; D perhaps matches TRBD2 (6 bases). The V end was cut by 4 bases, the J end by 7 bases, with 11 bases between. The CDR3 has 13 residues. CDR3 amino acids: CASSWRAGNEQFF. DNA of the CDR3: TGTGCCAGCAGTTGGAGGGCCGGGAATGAGCAGTTCTTC.

The chain has TRBV19 and TRBJ2-1; 7 bases match TRBD2. Trimming at V came to 6 bases and at J to 4 bases, leaving 12 bases not matched to a gene. Looked up from germline, CDR1 is LNHDA and CDR2 is SQIVND (reference sequence). The CDR3 has 16 residues. CDR3 sequence (DNA): TGTGCCAGTAGGACGGGAGGAGGGGTTTCGTACAATGAGCAGTTCTTC. Its translation: CASRTGGGVSYNEQFF.

The rearrangement links TRBV7-9 to TRBJ1-4, with TRBD1 matching over 7 bases. The CDR3 runs to 15 residues. V lost 5 bases, J lost 4 bases, and 7 bases stayed unmatched. The germline V gene has CDR1 SEHNR and CDR2 FQNEAQ (reference sequence). The CDR3 sequence is CASSAPGTVNEKLFF. CDR3 bases: TGTGCCAGCAGCGCACCCGGGACAGTTAATGAAAAACTGTTTTTT. Using reference TRBV7-9 and TRBJ1-4 for the parts outside the CDR3, the full variable domain is DTGVSQNPRHKITKRGQNVTFRCDPISEHNRLYWYRQTLGQGPEFLTYFQNEAQLEKSRLLSDRFSAERPKGSFSTLEIQRTEQGDSAMYLCASSAPGTVNEKLFFGSGTQLSVL.

The chain recombines TRBV24-1 with TRBJ2-3; tentative D call: TRBD1 (5 bases). The ends were cut back, 3 bases at V and 6 bases at J, with 15 bases in the middle. This CDR3 has 15 amino acids. CDR1 is KGHDR, CDR2 SFDVKD, per germline. CDR3 protein: CATSDAPSGYDTQYF. The CDR3 coding sequence is TGTGCCACCAGTGATGCCCCCTCAGGGTACGATACGCAGTATTTT.

This clone was recorded once. The V and J genes are TRBV2 and TRBJ1-1, with a weak D call TRBD1 (6 bases). The CDR3 sequence is 13 residues long. Trimming removed 7 bases from V and 0 bases from J, with 9 bases in between. Germline V lookup: CDR1 SNHLY, CDR2 FYNNEI. In DNA, the CDR3 is TGTGCCAGCAAACAGGGTTTGAACACTGAAGCTTTCTTT. Translated: CASKQGLNTEAFF.

The chain couples TRBV11-2 to TRBJ1-4; possible D gene TRBD1, 5 bases. This CDR3 region has 17 residues. Germline loops: CDR1 SGHAT, CDR2 FQNNGV. V dropped 8 bases and J dropped 5 bases, with 24 bases sitting between them. The DNA of the CDR3 is TGTGCCAGCCGCACCCTCCAGGGTTTGGGGGGAAATGAAAAACTGTTTTTT. It encodes CASRTLQGLGGNEKLFF.

The chain recombines TRBV6-2 or TRBV6-3 with TRBJ2-7; 8 bases are shared with TRBD2. Germline trimming cut 0 bases from V and 3 bases from J; bases unmatched to any gene: 7. CDR3 length: 16 residues. Germline assignment: CDR1 MNHEY and CDR2 SVGEGT. The CDR3 region is CASSYSAGDAGYEQYF. CDR3 DNA: TGTGCCAGCAGTTACTCAGCGGGAGATGCAGGCTACGAGCAGTACTTC.

The CDR3 coding sequence is TGTGCCAGCAGCTCCGGGGTGATAGAGACCCAGTACTTC. This codes for CASSSGVIETQYF. This chain joins TRBV7-3 and TRBJ2-5, with D possibly TRBD2 on 5 matching bases. V lost 4 bases and J 4 bases, leaving 10 bases between the germline ends. The CDR3 is 13 amino acids. The germline gives CDR1 SGHTA, CDR2 FQGTGA.

The gene calls are TRBV7-9 and TRBJ2-7; no clear D gene. Trimming cost V 5 bases and J 6 bases, with 11 bases left between them. Germline assignment: CDR1 SEHNR and CDR2 FQNEAQ (reference sequence). CDR3 length: 12 amino acids. CDR3 nucleotide sequence: TGTGCCAGCAGCCTCGGTACGCGCGAGCAGTACTTC. Protein sequence: CASSLGTREQYF.

The genes are TRBV27 and TRBJ2-1, with D possibly TRBD2 on 6 matching bases. Germline CDR1 is MNHEY and CDR2 is SMNVEV (reference sequence). V was cut by 6 bases and J by 8 bases, with 14 bases left in between. The CDR3 covers 13 residues. CDR3 DNA: TGTGCCAGCAGGGGGTGGGGAGGCGATGAGCAGTTCTTC. This codes for CASRGWGGDEQFF.

This chain uses TRBV18 with TRBJ2-5, with D tentatively TRBD1 or TRBD2 (5 bases each). The germline CDR1 and CDR2 sequences are KGHSH and LQKENI. This CDR3 is 15 amino acids long. V lost 2 bases, J lost 1 base, and 11 bases lay in between. The CDR3 spells CASSPGGEGQETQYF. In nucleotides, the CDR3 is TGTGCCAGCTCACCAGGGGGAGAGGGCCAAGAGACCCAGTACTTC.

The chain combines TRBV6-1 with TRBJ1-1; possibly TRBD1 for D (6 bases). The CDR3 has 14 amino acids. In germline, CDR1 is MNHNS, CDR2 SASEGT. V gave up 0 bases and J gave up 1 base, with 6 bases separating them. This CDR3 reads CASSEARGNTEAFF. The CDR3 bases are TGTGCCAGCAGTGAAGCCAGGGGGAACACTGAAGCTTTCTTT.

V usage is TRBV11-3 and J usage is TRBJ1-1; D is unresolved. Germline V gives CDR1 SGHNT, CDR2 YENEEA. This CDR3 has 13 amino acids. V lost 3 bases and J 2 bases, leaving 7 bases between the germline ends. CDR3 bases: TGTGCCAGCAGCTTTGTCCCAAACACTGAAGCTTTCTTT. Translated, it gives CASSFVPNTEAFF.

The chain links TRBV28 to TRBJ2-3; D is uncertain. This CDR3 contains 15 residues. Germline CDR1 reads MDHEN; CDR2 reads SYDVKM. V lost 5 bases and J lost 2, with 14 bases in between. The CDR3 nucleotides are TGTGCCAGCAGTCCCCTTGCCGACACCACAGATACGCAGTATTTT. This codes for CASSPLADTTDTQYF. Variable domain in full (rest from reference TRBV28 and TRBJ2-3): DVKVTQSSRYLVKRTGEKVFLECVQDMDHENMFWYRQDPGLGLRLIYFSYDVKMKEKGDIPEGYSVSREKKERFSLILESASTNQTSMYLCASSPLADTTDTQYFGPGTRLTVL.

The rearrangement links TRBV6-2 or TRBV6-3 to TRBJ2-5; D is uncertain. The CDR3 sequence is 14 residues long. Germline V gene sequence: CDR1 MNHEY, CDR2 SVGEGT. Trimming took 2 bases from V and 4 from J, leaving 11 bases between them. The CDR3 loop reads CASSYPQLSETQYF. CDR3 nucleotides: TGTGCCAGCAGTTACCCCCAGCTCTCAGAGACCCAGTACTTC.

The V call is TRBV7-9, the J call TRBJ2-7; TRBD1 is a possible D gene (5 bases). The CDR3 consists of 14 residues. Trimming cost V 1 base and J 3 bases, with 10 bases left between them. Germline V gene data show CDR1 as SEHNR and CDR2 as FQNEAQ (reference sequence). CDR3: CASSLGWGGYEQYF. Written as DNA, the CDR3 is TGTGCCAGCAGCTTAGGCTGGGGCGGCTACGAGCAGTACTTC.

The chain employs TRBV27 and TRBJ2-5, with TRBD2 as a possible D gene (5 bases). Trimming pared 6 bases from V and 5 bases from J, leaving 19 bases between. The CDR3 extends over 15 amino acids. The germline gives CDR1 MNHEY, CDR2 SMNVEV (reference sequence). CDR3 region: CASSSLGRRAETQYF. CDR3 coding DNA: TGTGCCAGCAGCTCCCTGGGCAGGCGGGCGGAGACCCAGTACTTC.

The table lists this clone with a count of one. The chain joins TRBV29-1 to TRBJ2-5, with D maybe TRBD1 (6 bases). The germline gives CDR1 SQVTM, CDR2 ANQGSEA. This CDR3 spans 13 amino acids. The germline V and J ends were trimmed by 2 bases and 3 bases, with 10 bases remaining between them. The CDR3 loop is CSVESGAKETQYF. The CDR3 bases are TGCAGCGTTGAATCAGGGGCGAAAGAGACCCAGTACTTC.